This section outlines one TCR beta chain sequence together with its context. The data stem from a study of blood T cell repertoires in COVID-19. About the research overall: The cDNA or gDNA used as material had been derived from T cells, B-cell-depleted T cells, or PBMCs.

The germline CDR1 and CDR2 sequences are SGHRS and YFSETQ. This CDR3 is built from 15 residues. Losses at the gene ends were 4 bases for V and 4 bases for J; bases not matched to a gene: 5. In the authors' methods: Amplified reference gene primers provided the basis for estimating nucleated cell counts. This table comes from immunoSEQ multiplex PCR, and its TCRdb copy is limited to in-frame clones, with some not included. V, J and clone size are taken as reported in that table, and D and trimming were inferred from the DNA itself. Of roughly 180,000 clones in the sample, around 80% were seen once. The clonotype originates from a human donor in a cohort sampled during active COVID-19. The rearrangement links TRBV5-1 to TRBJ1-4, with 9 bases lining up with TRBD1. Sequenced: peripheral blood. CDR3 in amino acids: CASSAGTGSNEKLFF. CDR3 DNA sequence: TGCGCCAGCAGCGCGGGGACAGGGAGTAATGAAAAACTGTTTTTT.